This T cell receptor (beta chain) was recorded in a study of T-cell reconstitution after alpha-beta-depleted transplantation in children. The study's findings and limits: TCRbeta diversity was high at day 60 in some patients (a result of surviving recipient T cells and thymic progenitors). A year post-transplant, T-cell counts and diversity derived mostly from newly produced T cells. Reports say that about two months after transplant, the alpha-beta T cells came out of several hundred graft clones that had expanded.

There are 14 residues in the CDR3. V lost 0 bases, J lost 4 bases, and 1 base stayed unmatched. Germline loops: CDR1 LGHNA, CDR2 YNFKEQ. Unique molecular identifiers were incorporated into the prepared TCRbeta library. TCRdb re-analysed the PCR reads in MiXCR, keeping a single row per CDR3 protein. The sample lists about 260,000 distinct CDR3 sequences, approximately 10% seen once, with around 24% in the top ten. This clonotype was found many times. Its antigen is currently unknown. This clonotype originated in a male patient aged 2 to 10 who had a stem cell transplant for chronic granulomatous disease, so the T cells may come from the graft donor. This sample comprised peripheral blood, obtained 180 days after TCRalphabeta/CD19-depleted stem cell transplant. The chain links TRBV4-2 to TRBJ1-2; 8 nucleotides agree with TRBD1. The CDR3 reads CASSQEDRAYGYTF. The CDR3 nucleotides read TGTGCCAGCAGCCAAGAGGACAGGGCCTATGGCTACACCTTC.